This TCR beta chain was sequenced for a study of T cells in localized non-small cell lung cancer. The junction had 8 bases not matched to a gene; V was cut back by 8 bases and J by 0 bases. This CDR3 region has 15 residues. CDR1 and CDR2 from the germline V gene are GTSNPN and SVGIG (reference sequence). The table came from immunoSEQ multiplex PCR; TCRdb's copy has only in-frame clones and leaves some out. The sample lists under 9,500 clones, about 91% occurring once. Study-level results: Of the top 100 tumor clones, median around 50 were in adjacent lung, around 28 among its top 100. Only one tumor region was sequenced, so heterogeneity remains possible. Greater T cell density in blood accompanied longer overall survival.

In the case of this clone: Its antigen remains unidentified.

This receptor was taken from a woman aged 35 to 75 with stage I squamous cell lung carcinoma. The chain couples TRBV30 to TRBJ2-2; 8 bases agree with TRBD2. The specimen was peripheral blood, collected before any cancer treatment. CDR3 loop: CATSGGPANTGELFF. The CDR3 DNA is TGTGCCACAAGCGGGGGTCCGGCGAACACCGGGGAGCTGTTTTTT.